The 30 T cell receptor beta chains below all came from one sample that was sequenced in a study of T cell responses to AZD1222 COVID-19 vaccine. Produced via immunoSEQ multiplex PCR; TCRdb's table is partial and in-frame only. In the table there are roughly 140,000 clones, approximately 78% of which are singletons. The specimen comprised peripheral blood, sampled on day 0 of MenACWY control vaccination. These receptors originate from an adult in good health.

The chain couples TRBV5-4 to TRBJ2-1; D possibly corresponds to TRBD2 (6 bases). Germline V gene lookup returns CDR1 SGHNT and CDR2 YYREEE (reference sequence). This CDR3 contains 14 residues. Deletions cut 0 bases from V and 8 bases from J, with 12 bases between. The CDR3 region has the DNA TGTGCCAGCAGCTTGGTTGAGGGGAGGCATGAGCAGTTCTTC. This gives the protein CASSLVEGRHEQFF.

This clone occurred many times. The chain couples TRBV5-1 to TRBJ2-5; D is possibly TRBD1 (7 bases). From germline, CDR1 is SGHRS and CDR2 YFSETQ. The CDR3 spans 16 residues. Trimming took off 0 bases at V and 5 bases at J, with 17 bases between the two ends. CDR3 DNA: TGCGCCAGCAGCTTGGTGCCCTCAGGGGGGCAGGAGACCCAGTACTTC. It is translated as CASSLVPSGGQETQYF.

The chain recombines TRBV10-1 with TRBJ2-1; TRBD1 matches 9 bases. The junction had 3 bases not matched to a gene; V was cut back by 0 bases and J by 12 bases. Germline V gene data show CDR1 as WNHNN and CDR2 as SYGVQD (reference sequence). The CDR3 is 13 amino acids. CDR3 sequence: CASSESGTGSQFF. The DNA for the CDR3 is TGCGCCAGCAGTGAGTCGGGGACAGGGTCGCAGTTCTTC.

This clone turned up a few times. In the same sample, other DNA sequences code for this CDR3. The V gene is TRBV7-3, the J gene TRBJ1-5, with D uncertain. The CDR3 has 13 residues. Germline CDR1 is SGHTA and CDR2 is FQGTGA. V lost 2 bases and J lost 4, with 6 bases in between. The CDR3 sequence is CASSLGPNQPQHF. CDR3 sequence (DNA): TGTGCCAGCAGCTTAGGCCCAAATCAGCCCCAGCATTTT.

To note about this clone: The junction differs from germline at one of its ends, possibly a read error. The chain is built from TRBV7-2 and TRBJ2-1; 10 positions match TRBD2. This CDR3 has 20 amino acids. Per germline, CDR1 SGHTA and CDR2 FQGNSA. The CDR3, as DNA: TGTGCCAGCAGCGTAGCGATCAGCGGGGGGGCTTCATGGCGGAACAATGAGCAGTTCTTC. Its protein product is CASSVAISGGASWRNNEQFF.

The rearrangement joins TRBV28 to TRBJ1-2; D might be TRBD1 (5 bases). V lost 4 bases, J lost 3 bases, and 9 bases lay in between. The CDR3 spans 13 residues. CDR1 MDHEN and CDR2 SYDVKM come from the germline V gene. The CDR3 loop reads CASSSGTYYGYTF. DNA for the CDR3: TGTGCCAGCAGTTCAGGGACTTACTATGGCTACACCTTC.

This rearrangement joins TRBV5-1 to TRBJ1-5; D unclear. The V gene lost 0 bases and the J gene lost 1 base, with 11 bases spanning the gap. The CDR3 covers 16 residues. Germline CDR1 reads SGHRS; CDR2 reads YFSETQ. The CDR3 coding sequence is TGCGCCAGCAGCTTGGATGGGGTGGGGAGCAATCAGCCCCAGCATTTT. It specifies CASSLDGVGSNQPQHF.

This clone was observed a single time. This chain links TRBV4-1 with TRBJ2-3; TRBD1 is a possible D gene (6 bases). There are 16 residues in the CDR3. Germline lookup yields CDR1 MGHRA and CDR2 YSYEKL. The V gene lost 10 bases and the J gene lost 0 bases, with 20 bases spanning the gap. CDR3 sequence reads: CAKKVIEGVSTDTQYF. The CDR3 coding sequence is TGCGCCAAAAAAGTAATCGAGGGGGTAAGCACAGATACGCAGTATTTT.

The chain combines TRBV19 with TRBJ2-5; 10 nucleotides match TRBD1. CDR3 length equals 15 residues. J lost 3 bases, V lost 6 bases, and 7 bases had no gene match. In germline, CDR1 is LNHDA, CDR2 SQIVND (reference sequence). The DNA of the CDR3 is TGTGCCAGTAGAGACGGACAGGGGGGAAAAGAGACCCAGTACTTC. Encoded protein: CASRDGQGGKETQYF.

The chain links TRBV5-4 to TRBJ1-2; perhaps TRBD1 as D (5 bases). The germline gives CDR1 SGHNT, CDR2 YYREEE (reference sequence). The CDR3 is made up of 14 amino acids. The V end lost 3 bases, the J end lost 6 bases, and 15 bases lay between the germline ends. CDR3 nucleotides: TGTGCCAGCAGCTGGGGGAATCGGTTAAATGGCTACACCTTC. This encodes CASSWGNRLNGYTF.

This chain joins TRBV5-6 and TRBJ2-1, with D perhaps being TRBD1 or TRBD2 (5 bases each). The V gene lost 1 base and the J gene lost 4 bases, with 9 bases spanning the gap. This CDR3 has 14 residues. CDR1 and CDR2 from the germline V gene are SGHDT and YYEEEE. CDR3 DNA sequence: TGTGCCAGCAGCTTGACGAGGGGTTACAATGAGCAGTTCTTC. Translated: CASSLTRGYNEQFF.

This rearrangement joins TRBV18 to TRBJ2-7, with a weak D call TRBD1 (8 bases). The CDR3 totals 15 residues. Germline V lookup: CDR1 KGHSH, CDR2 LQKENI. Trimming stripped 2 bases from V and 2 bases from J, with 13 bases between. CDR3 nucleotide sequence: TGTGCCAGCTCACCAGGAACAGGGGGGGCCTACGAGCAGTACGTC. It specifies CASSPGTGGAYEQYV.

V gene TRBV6-5 combines with J gene TRBJ2-1; 10 nucleotides line up with TRBD2. The ends lost 8 bases at V and 3 bases at J; junction bases unmatched: 4. Germline V CDR1 and CDR2: MNHEY, SVGAGI. This CDR3 has 14 residues. CDR3 in amino acids: CASDLAGVYNEQFF. Written as DNA, the CDR3 is TGTGCCAGCGACCTAGCGGGGGTCTACAATGAGCAGTTCTTC.

J is TRBJ1-2 and V is TRBV3-1 (or the pseudogene TRBV3-2); 9 nucleotides agree with TRBD1. V lost 0 bases, J lost 4 bases, and 9 bases stayed unmatched. Looked up from germline, CDR1 is LGHDT and CDR2 is YNNKEL (reference sequence). The CDR3 runs 17 residues. The CDR3 DNA reads as TGTGCCAGCAGCCAAGAATTGGGGACAGGGTATAGCTATGGCTACACCTTC. Protein sequence: CASSQELGTGYSYGYTF.

This clone has only one observation. As DNA, the CDR3 is TGTGCCAGCAGCGTGAGACCGGGAGGCGGAGGGGAGACCCAGTACTTC. Protein sequence: CASSVRPGGGGETQYF. The chain joins TRBV9 to TRBJ2-5; 7 bases agree with TRBD2. CDR1 and CDR2 (germline): SGDLS, YYNGEE. V was pared by 2 bases and J by 5 bases, with 12 bases of the junction left unmatched. The CDR3 consists of 16 residues.

This clone has only a few counts. Other DNA sequences within the sample encode an identical CDR3. V and J are TRBV5-1 and TRBJ1-1, with no clear D. V lost 2 bases and J 5 bases, leaving 13 bases between the germline ends. Germline V lookup: CDR1 SGHRS, CDR2 YFSETQ. The CDR3 has 14 amino acids. The CDR3 here is CASSFGTEGTEAFF. The CDR3 DNA reads as TGCGCCAGCAGCTTTGGCACCGAGGGAACTGAAGCTTTCTTT.

This chain joins TRBV4-1 and TRBJ2-7; D remains unclear. The germline gives CDR1 MGHRA, CDR2 YSYEKL. Trimming stripped 0 bases from V and 0 bases from J, with 12 bases between. This CDR3 contains 16 residues. The CDR3 DNA sequence: TGCGCCAGCAGCCAAGATACCTCGGCGGACTCCTACGAGCAGTACTTC. Translated, it gives CASSQDTSADSYEQYF.

V usage is TRBV19 and J usage is TRBJ2-3; either TRBD1 or TRBD2 may fit D (5 bases each). Trimming took 5 bases from V and 2 from J, leaving 17 bases between them. The germline CDR1 and CDR2 sequences are LNHDA and SQIVND (reference sequence). The CDR3 totals 16 residues. The chain's CDR3 is CASSALKGPSTDTQYF. CDR3 nucleotides: TGTGCCAGTAGTGCCCTCAAGGGACCATCCACAGATACGCAGTATTTT.

This clone was observed once. The V and J genes are TRBV6-5 and TRBJ1-5; the D gene is possibly TRBD1 (5 bases). V dropped 5 bases and J dropped 0 bases, with 8 bases sitting between them. This CDR3 has 14 residues. Germline V gene sequence: CDR1 MNHEY, CDR2 SVGAGI. The CDR3 sequence: CASSRGSSNQPQHF. In DNA form, the CDR3 reads TGTGCCAGCAGTCGGGGCAGTAGCAATCAGCCCCAGCATTTT.

The table lists this clone with a count of one. This chain links TRBV7-6 with TRBJ1-1, with 8 bases that match TRBD1. V lost 2 bases and J lost 6; bases outside the gene matches: 8. The germline V gene has CDR1 SGHVS and CDR2 FNYEAQ. The length of the CDR3 is 15 residues. The chain's CDR3 is CASSLSPGGEAEAFF. DNA of the CDR3: TGTGCCAGCAGCTTATCTCCAGGGGGCGAAGCTGAAGCTTTCTTT. Supplemented by reference TRBV7-6 and TRBJ1-1, the full variable domain reads GAGVSQSPRYKVTKRGQDVALRCDPISGHVSLYWYRQALGQGPEFLTYFNYEAQQDKSGLPNDRFSAERPEGSISTLTIQRTEQRDSAMYRCASSLSPGGEAEAFFGQGTRLTVV.

This clone has just a few counts. This chain joins TRBV21-1 and TRBJ1-2. TRBV21-1 is deemed a pseudogene. CDR3 length: 14 amino acids. The CDR3 DNA follows: TGTGCCAGCAGCAAGGTCGCCCTCTACTATGGCTACACCTTC. Its translation: CASSKVALYYGYTF.

The sample holds a few counts of this clone. The chain links TRBV6-5 to TRBJ2-5; 10 nucleotides match TRBD2. V gave up 11 bases and J gave up 2 bases; unmatched junction bases: 8. CDR1 is MNHEY and CDR2 is SVGAGI in the germline V gene. The CDR3 consists of 14 residues. The CDR3 spells CAAGTSAVQETQYF. Written as DNA, the CDR3 is TGTGCCGCCGGGACTAGCGCTGTACAAGAGACCCAGTACTTC.

This clone is a singleton in its sample. The chain employs TRBV15 and TRBJ2-1; TRBD2 is a possible D gene (6 bases). Trimming shortened V by 0 bases and J by 7 bases, and 13 bases separated the two germline ends. This CDR3 region has 15 residues. Looked up from germline, CDR1 is LNHNV and CDR2 is YYDKDF (reference sequence). Written as DNA, the CDR3 is TGTGCCACCAGCAGAGATCGGGGGTTAGGGAATGAGCAGTTCTTC. Translated: CATSRDRGLGNEQFF. Full variable domain (outside the CDR3, taken from reference TRBV15 and TRBJ2-1): DAMVIQNPRYQVTQFGKPVTLSCSQTLNHNVMYWYQQKSSQAPKLLFHYYDKDFNNEADTPDNFQSRRPNTSFCFLDIRSPGLGDTAMYLCATSRDRGLGNEQFFGPGTRLTVL.

This clone has only a few counts. V gene TRBV29-1 combines with J gene TRBJ1-5; D remains ambiguous. The CDR3 totals 15 residues. The V and J ends lost 3 bases and 3 bases respectively, with 15 bases between them. Germline V lookup: CDR1 SQVTM, CDR2 ANQGSEA. Here the CDR3 reads CSVERGFYFNQPQHF. The CDR3 DNA reads TGCAGCGTTGAGAGAGGGTTTTATTTCAATCAGCCCCAGCATTTT.

CDR3 in amino acids: CACLPIWGPLHF. The CDR3 DNA reads as TGTGCCTGTCTGCCTATTTGGGGGCCCCTCCACTTT. The chain recombines TRBV30 with TRBJ1-6, with a possible D match to TRBD1 (5 bases). CDR3 size: 12 residues. V was cut by 6 bases and J by 13 bases, with 16 bases left in between. CDR1 is GTSNPN and CDR2 is SVGIG in the germline V gene (reference sequence). The whole variable domain, filled in from reference TRBV30 and TRBJ1-6, reads SQTIHQWPATLVQPVGSPLSLECTVEGTSNPNLYWYRQAAGRGLQLLFYSVGIGQISSEVPQNLSASRPQDRQFILSSKKLLLSDSGFYLCACLPIWGPLHFGNGTRLTVT.

The gene calls are TRBV3-1 (or the pseudogene TRBV3-2) and TRBJ2-1, with 9 bases fitting TRBD1. V shed 4 bases, J shed 9 bases, and the junction held 4 bases outside the gene matches. Germline V CDR1 and CDR2: LGHDT, YNNKEL (reference sequence). CDR3 length equals 13 residues. The CDR3 DNA reads TGTGCCAGCAGCCGGACAGGGGAGTCTGAGCAGTTCTTC. This gives the protein CASSRTGESEQFF.

The gene calls are TRBV7-9 and TRBJ1-4, with a tentative D call TRBD1 (5 bases). V gave up 3 bases and J gave up 2 bases, with 13 bases separating them. The CDR3 loop spans 16 amino acids. Germline V gives CDR1 SEHNR, CDR2 FQNEAQ (reference sequence). The chain's CDR3 is CASSFTAGTTNEKLFF. CDR3 in DNA: TGTGCCAGCAGCTTCACAGCGGGGACGACTAATGAAAAACTGTTTTTT.

The rearrangement uses TRBV19 and TRBJ2-6; D remains ambiguous. From germline, CDR1 is LNHDA and CDR2 SQIVND (reference sequence). The CDR3 is 14 residues long. The V gene lost 8 bases and the J gene lost 2 bases, with 10 bases spanning the gap. CDR3 coding DNA: TGTGCCAGTCGCCCCGGTCCTGGGGCCAACGTCCTGACTTTC. Its translation is CASRPGPGANVLTF.

The rearrangement uses TRBV4-1 and TRBJ1-2; a weak D match, TRBD1 (5 bases). With 4 bases removed from V and 4 bases from J, the gap between germline ends came to 16 bases. Germline values: CDR1 MGHRA, CDR2 YSYEKL. CDR3 length: 15 residues. CDR3 nucleotides: TGCGCCAGCAGCCCTCGGGGAGCAGGGACCTATGGCTACACCTTC. Protein sequence: CASSPRGAGTYGYTF.

The rearrangement joins TRBV7-9 to TRBJ1-4; TRBD1 might be the D (6 bases). Trimming cost V 7 bases and J 3 bases, with 18 bases left between them. Germline CDR1 SEHNR, CDR2 FQNEAQ (reference sequence). The CDR3 runs 16 residues. The CDR3 spells CASTLLATGPNEKLFF. The CDR3 DNA sequence: TGTGCCAGCACCCTCCTCGCAACAGGGCCTAATGAAAAACTGTTTTTT. The full variable domain, with the rest looked up from reference TRBV7-9 and TRBJ1-4, is DTGVSQNPRHKITKRGQNVTFRCDPISEHNRLYWYRQTLGQGPEFLTYFQNEAQLEKSRLLSDRFSAERPKGSFSTLEIQRTEQGDSAMYLCASTLLATGPNEKLFFGSGTQLSVL.